Listed here is a single TCR beta chain. This specimen comes from a study of blood T cell repertoires in COVID-19. This CDR3 has 17 residues. Per the germline V gene, CDR1 is PRHDT and CDR2 is FYEKMQ (reference sequence). The V end was cut by 3 bases, the J end by 0 bases, with 12 bases between. Only in-frame clones appear in the TCRdb table, and some are missing; sequencing was by immunoSEQ multiplex PCR. The repertoire holds 45,000 to 70,000 clones, with about 70% as singletons. The TCR sequence derives from a woman aged 45 to 65 with active or convalescent COVID-19. The genes are TRBV13 and TRBJ2-6; tentatively, D is TRBD2 (5 bases). The material sequenced was peripheral blood. The CDR3 region is CASSFRLGSSGANVLTF. CDR3 DNA sequence: TGTGCCAGCAGCTTCCGATTGGGGAGCTCTGGGGCCAACGTCCTGACTTTC.